This TCR beta chain was obtained from a study of T cell responses to AZD1222 COVID-19 vaccine (dated by TCRdb to the early 2020s). Study-wide context: Because spike-specific TCR depth and breadth did not differ between the two schedules, AZD1222 recipients who got a second dose at roughly 4 weeks were pooled with those who got a second dose at roughly 12 weeks. TCR sequencing covered approximately 230 trial participants: 200 to 220 given two doses of AZD1222 and about 26 given two doses of MenACWY control vaccine. Trial participants were enrolled by age into 18-55, 56-69 and 70-plus year subgroups, with about 150, 28 and 57 TCR-sequenced participants respectively. Study-wide findings and limitations: A significant rise in spike-specific TCR breadth and depth was observed after two AZD1222 doses relative to day 0 and relative to MenACWY recipients. The vaccine-associated CD4 TCRs covered the entire spike protein, and the dominant responses fell in regions 160-218 and 743-854. Because no day 14 peak-response samples were available, repertoires were characterized only after the peak T cell response. Epitopes outside the regions mutated in the B.1.351 and B.1.1.7 variants were reportedly recognized by nearly half of the unique spike-specific TCRs. In the small 56-69-year group, the increase in depth fell short of significance, most likely because of low power. Conclusions about previously exposed vaccinees are limited, since just five or six AZD1222 recipients were seropositive for SARS-CoV-2 at baseline. Participants were mostly white British, with more females than males. The authors suggested clonal diversity may have been underestimated.

Per the germline V gene, SGHVS is the CDR1 and FQNEAQ is the CDR2. The CDR3 sequence holds 15 residues, the cysteine and phenylalanine included. Only CDR3 DNA remains: 45 bases, in frame from the first base. V is cut by 5 bases and J by 3 bases, and the space between the germline ends is 13 bases. Regarding this clone: There is no known antigen for this receptor. Base qualities are not provided; no much larger clone lies one nucleotide away.

According to the study, the label for this sample's time point signals: baseline before first vaccination. Samples from vaccinated people were obtained from the UK trials COV001 and COV002, which included a single-blind randomized controlled phase 2/3 trial of AZD1222 (ChAdOx1 nCoV-19) in healthy adults. Trial participant PBMC samples were collected at day 0 and day 28 after the second dose for TCRbeta chain sequencing. The CDR3 regions of human TCRbeta chains were analyzed by immunosequencing. The source study handled its data this way. Repertoire TCRs were matched against a reference library of SARS-CoV-2-specific TCRs generated with the MIRA antigen-specificity platform. Breadth meant the fraction of unique TCRs that were SARS-CoV-2-associated, whereas depth meant the fraction of total T cells that were SARS-CoV-2-associated. Using the MIRA data, each spike-specific TCR was assigned both to the spike region to which the TCR was reactive and to a CD4 or CD8 class. Log10-transformed breadth and depth values were compared by one-way ANOVA with Sidak's multiple comparisons tests. In its TCRdb copy, this immuneACCESS table keeps in-frame sequences only and misses some clones. Where compared with another copy, unresolved V genes explain less than half of these, and the others have no known cause. D and trimming were read from the DNA, whereas the V and J calls and clone size are those reported in that table. In this sample the table shows about 67,000 clones, roughly 80% of which occur a single time. The ten largest clones represent about 20% of the sample.

The material sequenced was peripheral blood, taken on day 0 of AZD1222 vaccination. The clonotype comes from an adult in good health. The V and J segments used are TRBV7-8 and TRBJ1-4; too little of a D gene remains to name it. The DNA sequence is TGTGCCAGCAGCCCCGTCACAATCCCTAATGAAAAACTGTTTTTT. This gives the protein CASSPVTIPNEKLFF.